The 6 T cell receptor beta chains below all came from one sample that was sequenced in a study of OX40 agonist ivuxolimab in advanced cancers. Repertoires were generated with immunoSEQ multiplex PCR, while TCRdb's copy carries only in-frame clones and drops some. The sample lists approximately 76,000 clones, more than 85% occurring once. The sequences come from CD4+ or CD8+ T cells sorted from blood, collected in a trial of the OX40 agonist ivuxolimab. Source of these receptors: an adult with an advanced solid tumor such as melanoma, head and neck, liver or kidney cancer.

On this clone: Other DNA sequences in this specimen translate into the identical CDR3. The V call is TRBV7-8, the J call TRBJ1-1; tentative D call: TRBD1 (5 bases). Deletions cut 1 base from V and 2 bases from J, with 8 bases between. Looked up from germline, CDR1 is SGHVS and CDR2 is FQNEAQ. The CDR3 loop spans 14 amino acids. The CDR3 nucleotides read TGTGCCAGCAGCTTAGGGGGGGGTAACACTGAAGCTTTCTTT. Translating it yields CASSLGGGNTEAFF. Full variable domain (outside the CDR3, taken from reference TRBV7-8 and TRBJ1-1): GAGVSQSPRYKVAKRGQDVALRCDPISGHVSLFWYQQALGQGPEFLTYFQNEAQLDKSGLPSDRFFAERPEGSVSTLKIQRTQQEDSAVYLCASSLGGGNTEAFFGQGTRLTVV.

The gene calls are TRBV9 and TRBJ2-7; 9 bases are a match to TRBD2. The CDR3 covers 14 residues. The germline V gene has CDR1 SGDLS and CDR2 YYNGEE. The ends lost 4 bases at V and 2 bases at J; junction bases unmatched: 4. The CDR3 here is CASSPGTSTYEQYF. Here the CDR3 DNA reads TGTGCCAGCAGCCCCGGGACTAGCACCTACGAGCAGTACTTC.

The CDR3 DNA sequence: TGTGCCAGCAGTGATACAGATCTAGCCAAAAACATTCAGTACTTC. Protein: CASSDTDLAKNIQYF. The chain carries TRBV2 and TRBJ2-4; D not certain. The CDR3 is made up of 15 amino acids. Germline CDR1 SNHLY, CDR2 FYNNEI. V lost 3 bases to trimming and J lost 0 bases, with 9 bases between them.

The chain combines TRBV4-2 with TRBJ1-5; D unclear. CDR3 length: 13 amino acids. Trimming removed 2 bases at V and 7 bases at J, with 9 bases between. Germline V CDR1 and CDR2: LGHNA, YNFKEQ. CDR3 region: CASSQSLGQPQHF. The DNA of the CDR3 is TGTGCCAGCAGCCAAAGCTTAGGCCAGCCCCAGCATTTT.

The gene calls are TRBV27 and TRBJ2-2; possibly TRBD1 for D (5 bases). The CDR3 runs 15 residues. V dropped 3 bases and J dropped 2 bases, with 10 bases sitting between them. Germline CDR1 and CDR2: MNHEY and SMNVEV (reference sequence). CDR3 loop: CASSLQGLNTGELFF. CDR3 DNA sequence: TGTGCCAGCAGTTTGCAGGGTTTAAACACCGGGGAGCTGTTTTTT.

The chain recombines TRBV27 with TRBJ2-5; D unresolved. V lost 5 bases, J lost 3 bases, and 13 bases lay in between. The CDR3 is 14 amino acids. Germline V gene lookup returns CDR1 MNHEY and CDR2 SMNVEV (reference sequence). The CDR3 nucleotides read TGTGCCAGCAGTCCCATTTCGTTAAAAGAGACCCAGTACTTC. This codes for CASSPISLKETQYF.